Listed here are 18 T cell receptor beta chains from one sample, sequenced in a study of shared clonotypes between healthy human individuals. The table came from immunoSEQ multiplex PCR; TCRdb's copy has only in-frame clones and leaves some out. The sample contains about 300,000 clones, under 80% of which appear only once. Sequenced sample: memory CD4+ T cells sorted from blood. As for subset: CD45RA-negative fraction. These receptors all come from a man younger than 45 in good health.

This clone has more than one count but fewer than ten. The V and J genes are TRBV29-1 and TRBJ2-4; perhaps TRBD2 as D (6 bases). V was clipped by 6 bases and J by 3 bases, with 18 bases between them. The CDR3 length is 15 residues. From germline, CDR1 is SQVTM and CDR2 ANQGSEA. The CDR3: CSVANSGTLKNIQYF. In DNA, the CDR3 is TGCAGCGTCGCAAATAGCGGAACGCTCAAAAACATTCAGTACTTC.

The sample holds a few counts of this clone. This chain uses TRBV6-5 with TRBJ2-1, with 11 bases aligning to TRBD2. Germline V CDR1 and CDR2: MNHEY, SVGAGI. The CDR3 totals 16 residues. V was clipped by 2 bases and J by 4 bases; unmatched bases: 4. In nucleotides, the CDR3 is TGTGCCAGCAGTTACCTGGGACTAGCGGAGTACAATGAGCAGTTCTTC. This codes for CASSYLGLAEYNEQFF.

This clone was counted only a few times. The J gene is TRBJ1-1, the V gene TRBV4-3, with D hard to call. Germline CDR1 is LGHNA and CDR2 is YSLEER. V lost 0 bases, J lost 4 bases, and 12 bases lay in between. The CDR3 length is 15 residues. The CDR3 here is CASSQDLPPGTEAFF. As DNA, the CDR3 is TGCGCCAGCAGCCAAGATCTCCCGCCGGGCACTGAAGCTTTCTTT.

This chain uses TRBV5-6 with TRBJ2-3, with D perhaps TRBD2 (5 bases). The CDR3 has 14 residues. CDR1 is SGHDT, CDR2 YYEEEE, per germline. The V and J ends lost 5 bases and 2 bases respectively, with 12 bases between them. In DNA form, the CDR3 reads TGTGCCAGCAGTCGGTGGGAGCTCACAGATACGCAGTATTTT. Residues: CASSRWELTDTQYF.

The V gene is TRBV30, the J gene TRBJ2-7; D remains ambiguous. The germline V gene has CDR1 GTSNPN and CDR2 SVGIG (reference sequence). V was clipped by 1 base and J by 3 bases, with 7 bases between them. The CDR3 loop spans 12 amino acids. CDR3 amino acids: CAWSGVLYEQYF. The CDR3 nucleotides read TGTGCCTGGAGTGGGGTTCTCTACGAGCAGTACTTC. Looking up the rest from reference TRBV30 and TRBJ2-7 gives the full variable domain: SQTIHQWPATLVQPVGSPLSLECTVEGTSNPNLYWYRQAAGRGLQLLFYSVGIGQISSEVPQNLSASRPQDRQFILSSKKLLLSDSGFYLCAWSGVLYEQYFGPGTRLTVT.

The chain is built from TRBV11-2 and TRBJ2-7; 7 bases map to TRBD1. V gave up 1 base and J gave up 2 bases; unmatched junction bases: 2. CDR1 SGHAT and CDR2 FQNNGV come from the germline V gene. CDR3 size: 14 residues. The CDR3 here is CASSLGTGAYEQYF. DNA of the CDR3: TGTGCCAGCAGCTTAGGGACAGGAGCCTACGAGCAGTACTTC.

The chain is built from TRBV7-8 and TRBJ1-6; perhaps TRBD1 as D (6 bases). This CDR3 region has 14 residues. V was pared by 5 bases and J by 9 bases, with 14 bases between. The germline CDR1 and CDR2 sequences are SGHVS and FQNEAQ. This CDR3 reads CASSLGGSGSPLHF. The CDR3 DNA follows: TGTGCCAGCAGCCTAGGGGGGTCGGGTTCACCCCTCCACTTT.

Concerning this clone itself: A far larger clone is one base from this, pointing to a likely read error. The chain carries TRBV7-2 and TRBJ1-5, with D tentatively TRBD1 (5 bases). Germline CDR1 reads SGHTA; CDR2 reads FQGNSA. CDR3 length: 15 residues. CDR3 coding DNA: TGTGCCAGCAGCCTGAACCAGGGTAACAATCAGTCCCAGCATTTT. It is translated as CASSLNQGNNQSQHF.

The genes are TRBV11-2 and TRBJ1-2; TRBD1 is a possible D gene (6 bases). The CDR3 sequence is 14 residues long. Looked up from germline, CDR1 is SGHAT and CDR2 is FQNNGV. Trimming stripped 1 base from V and 8 bases from J, with 14 bases between. CDR3 in amino acids: CASSLASLGGGYTF. The CDR3 nucleotides read TGTGCCAGCAGCTTAGCATCCTTAGGGGGAGGCTACACCTTC.

The chain has TRBV5-1 and TRBJ2-1; 8 bases fit TRBD2. V was pared by 5 bases and J by 1 base, with 8 bases of the junction left unmatched. The CDR3 contains 16 residues. CDR1 is SGHRS and CDR2 is YFSETQ in the germline V gene. CDR3: CASSYTAGGSYNEQFF. For the CDR3, the DNA is TGCGCCAGCAGTTATACCGCGGGAGGTTCCTACAATGAGCAGTTCTTC.

This clone was counted a few times. This chain connects TRBV6-1 to TRBJ1-1, with no clear D. Germline assignment: CDR1 MNHNS and CDR2 SASEGT. Trimming took off 5 bases at V and 2 bases at J, with 9 bases between the two ends. The CDR3 spans 13 residues. The CDR3 bases are TGTGCCAGCAGTCAGAACAGAAACACTGAAGCTTTCTTT. It codes for CASSQNRNTEAFF.

The chain is built from TRBV13 and TRBJ2-7; 7 positions match TRBD2. This CDR3 spans 15 amino acids. J was trimmed by 7 bases and V by 1 base; bases with no gene match: 10. Germline CDR1 is PRHDT and CDR2 is FYEKMQ (reference sequence). CDR3 in amino acids: CASSLVGGGRSEQYF. CDR3 in DNA: TGTGCCAGCAGCTTAGTGGGCGGGGGTAGAAGTGAGCAGTACTTC.

Here the CDR3 DNA reads TGCAGCGTTGAGGGGCGGACCCGCACAGATACGCAGTATTTT. Protein: CSVEGRTRTDTQYF. This sequence joins TRBV29-1 and TRBJ2-3, with a tentative D call TRBD1 (5 bases). Germline loops: CDR1 SQVTM, CDR2 ANQGSEA. Between the trimmed V and J ends, which lost 3 bases and 1 base, there was a span of 11 bases. The CDR3 is made up of 14 amino acids.

The rearrangement uses TRBV2 and TRBJ2-7; D ambiguous. Between the trimmed V and J ends, which lost 4 bases and 6 bases, there was a span of 13 bases. The CDR3 covers 13 residues. Germline CDR1 reads SNHLY; CDR2 reads FYNNEI. Here the CDR3 DNA reads TGTGCCAGCAGTGTGAGTAGGTCTTTCGAGCAGTACTTC. Translation: CASSVSRSFEQYF.

The V gene is TRBV7-2, the J gene TRBJ1-5, with D hard to call. The V gene's germline CDR1 is SGHTA and CDR2 FQGNSA. Deletions cut 2 bases from V and 4 bases from J, with 6 bases between. The CDR3 sequence is 13 residues long. CDR3 DNA sequence: TGTGCCAGCAGCTTATGGGAAAATCAGCCCCAGCATTTT. Protein sequence: CASSLWENQPQHF.

This clone has only a few counts. The chain uses TRBV6-6 and TRBJ1-1, with D hard to call. CDR3 length: 14 amino acids. CDR1 is MNHNY, CDR2 SVGAGI, per germline (reference sequence). V was clipped by 6 bases and J by 5 bases, with 16 bases between them. The CDR3 spells CASRETSPGTEAFF. CDR3 nucleotide sequence: TGTGCCAGCAGGGAGACAAGTCCTGGGACTGAAGCTTTCTTT.

This chain connects TRBV7-3 to TRBJ2-2; 7 bases align to TRBD1. J gave up 2 bases and V 5 bases, and 5 bases lay outside the gene matches. The CDR3 length is 15 residues. Germline-derived CDR1 and CDR2 are SGHTA and FQGTGA. The CDR3: CASSLTGDNTGELFF. The CDR3 nucleotides are TGTGCCAGCAGCCTCACAGGGGACAACACCGGGGAGCTGTTTTTT.

The chain has TRBV30 and TRBJ1-5; 7 bases are a match to TRBD1. The germline gives CDR1 GTSNPN, CDR2 SVGIG (reference sequence). The CDR3 spans 13 residues. The V gene end was trimmed by 3 bases and the J gene end by 6 bases; junction bases not matched to a gene: 5. The CDR3, as DNA: TGTGCCTGGAGCGACAGGGATGCTCAGCCCCAGCATTTT. As protein: CAWSDRDAQPQHF.